These 25 T cell receptor beta chains were all obtained from the same sample, sequenced in a study of T cell repertoires in cytomegalovirus infection. In TCRdb, the reads were re-called with MiXCR into one record per CDR3 protein. The repertoire has 700,000 to 900,000 distinct CDR3 sequences, 25% to 30% of them found once; the top ten carry under 15%. Their antigens are not known. Sequenced material: cultured CD8+ T cells from PBMCs, taken from culture after CMV antigen stimulation. The receptors stem from a human donor in good health (CMV status not recorded). Some clones in this sample may be carry-over from other donors' samples.

A few counts support this clonotype. The chain combines TRBV12-3 or TRBV12-4 with TRBJ2-2; weak D call: TRBD2 (5 bases). Trimming stripped 6 bases from V and 7 bases from J, with 12 bases between. The CDR3 totals 13 residues. The CDR3, as DNA: TGTGCCAGCAGCGGGGAGTCCTTCGGGGAGCTGTTTTTT. It specifies CASSGESFGELFF.

The chain recombines TRBV27 with TRBJ1-6, with a tentative D call TRBD1 (5 bases). In germline, CDR1 is MNHEY, CDR2 SMNVEV (reference sequence). This CDR3 is built from 15 residues. V lost 3 bases and J 5 bases, leaving 11 bases between the germline ends. The CDR3 reads CASSLRGGDNSPLHF. In DNA, the CDR3 is TGTGCCAGCAGTTTGAGGGGCGGAGATAATTCACCCCTCCACTTT.

The V and J genes are TRBV18 and TRBJ2-5, with D possibly matching TRBD2 (5 bases). This CDR3 has 14 residues. Deletions cut 0 bases from V and 4 bases from J, with 9 bases between. Germline lookup yields CDR1 KGHSH and CDR2 LQKENI. CDR3: CASSPPSSRETQYF. In DNA, the CDR3 is TGTGCCAGCTCACCACCGTCTAGCCGAGAGACCCAGTACTTC.

In this sample, this clonotype turned up a few times. V usage is TRBV6-5 and J usage is TRBJ2-3; 8 nucleotides agree with TRBD1. The V and J ends lost 0 bases and 2 bases, in that order; junction bases with no gene match: 4. The CDR3 loop spans 16 amino acids. Germline lookup yields CDR1 MNHEY and CDR2 SVGAGI. The CDR3, as DNA: TGTGCCAGCAGTTACTCGGTGGGACAGGCCACAGATACGCAGTATTTT. The encoded protein is CASSYSVGQATDTQYF.

This clonotype was counted many times. V gene TRBV7-9 combines with J gene TRBJ2-5; the match to TRBD1 covers 7 bases. The CDR3 is 15 amino acids. V lost 0 bases to trimming and J lost 0 bases; unmatched junction nucleotides: 1. Germline V gene data show CDR1 as SEHNR and CDR2 as FQNEAQ (reference sequence). For the CDR3, the DNA is TGTGCCAGCAGCTTAGCGACAGGGTACCAAGAGACCCAGTACTTC. This gives the protein CASSLATGYQETQYF.

The chain joins TRBV27 to TRBJ1-2; no firm D call. This CDR3 has 14 amino acids. The germline CDR1 and CDR2 sequences are MNHEY and SMNVEV (reference sequence). V lost 5 bases to trimming and J lost 2 bases, with 12 bases between them. The CDR3 coding sequence is TGTGCCAGCAGTGGTATGCAGACCAACTATGGCTACACCTTC. Translated: CASSGMQTNYGYTF.

This clonotype was seen at least ten times. This chain's CDR3 is CASSTRQGSGGYTF. DNA of the CDR3: TGTGCCAGCAGCACCAGACAGGGGAGTGGTGGCTACACCTTC. This rearrangement joins TRBV7-2 to TRBJ1-2, with TRBD1 matching 8 bases. With 5 bases clipped from V and 7 bases from J, the junction kept 9 bases outside the gene matches. The CDR3 length is 14 residues. CDR1 is SGHTA, CDR2 FQGNSA, per germline.

The chain joins TRBV27 to TRBJ2-5; tentatively, D is TRBD1 (5 bases). Germline-derived CDR1 and CDR2 are MNHEY and SMNVEV (reference sequence). Trimming removed 4 bases at V and 5 bases at J, with 14 bases between. The CDR3 has 14 residues. CDR3 protein: CASSYAPSGETQYF. In nucleotides, the CDR3 is TGTGCCAGCAGTTATGCCCCCTCAGGGGAGACCCAGTACTTC.

The rearrangement links TRBV2 to TRBJ2-7; no definite D call. Looked up from germline, CDR1 is SNHLY and CDR2 is FYNNEI. CDR3 length: 11 amino acids. Trimming pared 8 bases from V and 9 bases from J, leaving 14 bases between. The CDR3 DNA sequence: TGTGCCAGCCTCGCAAATAGAGGGCAGTACGTC. It translates to CASLANRGQYV.

This chain links TRBV19 with TRBJ1-1, with no clear D. V was pared by 5 bases and J by 5 bases, with 18 bases between. The CDR3 runs to 15 residues. Germline lookup yields CDR1 LNHDA and CDR2 SQIVND (reference sequence). The DNA of the CDR3 is TGTGCCAGTAGTTACGGCGACAAAGGTTTGACTGAAGCTTTCTTT. Translating gives CASSYGDKGLTEAFF.

The DNA of the CDR3 is TGTGCCAGCAAACCAACAGGGTTTGACGAGCAGTACGTC. It is translated as CASKPTGFDEQYV. The V call is TRBV2, the J call TRBJ2-7; tentative D call: TRBD1 (6 bases). Germline V gives CDR1 SNHLY, CDR2 FYNNEI. Trimming pared 7 bases from V and 5 bases from J, leaving 15 bases between. The CDR3 has 13 residues.

This clonotype occurred a few times. The chain has TRBV5-5 and TRBJ2-7; TRBD2 might be the D (6 bases). Germline V gene sequence: CDR1 SGHKS, CDR2 YYEKEE (reference sequence). The CDR3 is 13 amino acids. The ends were cut back, 0 bases at V and 6 bases at J, with 10 bases in the middle. CDR3 loop: CASSLERGFEQYV. The DNA for the CDR3 is TGTGCCAGCAGCTTGGAACGGGGGTTCGAGCAGTACGTC.

The V and J genes are TRBV27 and TRBJ2-2; 9 nucleotides line up with TRBD2. The CDR3 totals 15 residues. V was clipped by 5 bases and J by 6 bases; unmatched bases: 7. Germline-derived CDR1 and CDR2 are MNHEY and SMNVEV (reference sequence). As DNA, the CDR3 is TGTGCCAGCAGTGCGCGGGGGGGCGCACCCGGGGAGCTGTTTTTT. Encoded protein: CASSARGGAPGELFF.

The rearrangement uses TRBV12-5 and TRBJ1-1, with a tentative D call TRBD1 (5 bases). Germline V gives CDR1 LGHNT, CDR2 FRNRAP. The ends were cut back, 1 base at V and 6 bases at J, with 9 bases in the middle. The CDR3 has 13 amino acids. This chain's CDR3 is CASGLGGFAEAFF. Here the CDR3 DNA reads TGTGCTAGTGGTTTGGGGGGGTTCGCTGAAGCTTTCTTT. Combining the CDR3 with reference TRBV12-5 and TRBJ1-1 gives the whole variable domain DARVTQTPRHKVTEMGQEVTMRCQPILGHNTVFWYRQTMMQGLELLAYFRNRAPLDDSGMPKDRFSAEMPDATLATLKIQPSEPRDSAVYFCASGLGGFAEAFFGQGTRLTVV.

V gene TRBV9 combines with J gene TRBJ2-7; 16 bases are shared with TRBD2. CDR1 is SGDLS and CDR2 is YYNGEE in the germline V gene. V lost 7 bases and J lost 0; bases outside the gene matches: 13. The CDR3 sequence is 19 residues long. CDR3 sequence reads: CASGPEGTSGGAVSYEQYF. CDR3 bases: TGTGCCAGCGGTCCCGAAGGGACTAGCGGGGGGGCGGTCTCCTACGAGCAGTACTTC.

This chain links TRBV29-1 with TRBJ2-2, with D maybe TRBD1 (5 bases). V dropped 6 bases and J dropped 6 bases, with 14 bases sitting between them. The CDR3 loop spans 13 amino acids. Germline CDR1 SQVTM, CDR2 ANQGSEA. For the CDR3, the DNA is TGCAGCGTGGAAACACCAGGGTCCGGGGAGCTGTTTTTT. This gives the protein CSVETPGSGELFF.

J is TRBJ2-5 and V is TRBV5-1; 8 bases fit TRBD2. This CDR3 comprises 16 residues. Losses at the gene ends were 0 bases for V and 2 bases for J; bases not matched to a gene: 6. Per the germline V gene, CDR1 is SGHRS and CDR2 is YFSETQ. DNA for the CDR3: TGCGCCAGCAGCTTGGGACCGGGACTAGAACAAGAGACCCAGTACTTC. It specifies CASSLGPGLEQETQYF.

This clonotype turned up a few times. V usage is TRBV3-1 and J usage is TRBJ1-1; TRBD1 matches 8 bases. J gave up 9 bases and V 6 bases, and 9 bases lay outside the gene matches. This CDR3 comprises 13 residues. Looked up from germline, CDR1 is LGHDT and CDR2 is YNNKEL (reference sequence). The CDR3 protein is CASRGGQGGKAFF. The DNA for the CDR3 is TGTGCCAGCAGGGGAGGACAGGGAGGAAAAGCTTTCTTT.

CDR3 nucleotides: TGTGCCAGCAGTTTGCAGGTTTACTATGGCTACACCTTC. It is translated as CASSLQVYYGYTF. V gene TRBV12-3 or TRBV12-4 combines with J gene TRBJ1-2; D ambiguous. CDR3 size: 13 residues. Trimming left V 3 bases short and J 3 bases short, with 8 bases between.

This clonotype came up a few times. V gene TRBV6-6 combines with J gene TRBJ1-3; D is possibly TRBD1 (6 bases). The CDR3 sequence is 12 residues long. Germline V gene sequence: CDR1 MNHNY, CDR2 SVGAGI (reference sequence). This chain's CDR3 is CATQGSGNTIYF. The CDR3 DNA reads TGTGCTACACAGGGCTCTGGAAACACCATATATTTT.

This clonotype is a singleton in its sample. This chain joins TRBV2 and TRBJ1-1, with unresolved D. This CDR3 has 14 amino acids. In germline, CDR1 is SNHLY, CDR2 FYNNEI. Trimming shortened V by 0 bases and J by 5 bases, and 10 bases separated the two germline ends. This CDR3 reads CASSEAIAGTEAFF. The CDR3 nucleotides read TGTGCCAGCAGTGAAGCGATAGCGGGAACTGAAGCTTTCTTT.

The chain uses TRBV19 and TRBJ1-1; 11 nucleotides line up with TRBD1. The length of the CDR3 is 15 residues. Trimming took 4 bases from V and 6 from J; bases not matched to a gene: 7. CDR1 is LNHDA and CDR2 is SQIVND in the germline V gene (reference sequence). The CDR3 bases are TGTGCCAGTAGTACCCGGACAGGGGGCGAAGCTGAAGCTTTCTTT. It codes for CASSTRTGGEAEAFF.

This chain uses TRBV15 with TRBJ2-7; D possibly corresponds to TRBD1 (6 bases). Trimming took off 6 bases at V and 1 base at J, with 10 bases between the two ends. The CDR3 is made up of 13 amino acids. The germline V gene has CDR1 LNHNV and CDR2 YYDKDF (reference sequence). Written as DNA, the CDR3 is TGTGCCACCAGTCGGGACATTTCCTACGAGCAGTACTTC. Its protein is CATSRDISYEQYF. Together with reference TRBV15 and TRBJ2-7, the CDR3 gives the full variable domain: DAMVIQNPRYQVTQFGKPVTLSCSQTLNHNVMYWYQQKSSQAPKLLFHYYDKDFNNEADTPDNFQSRRPNTSFCFLDIRSPGLGDTAMYLCATSRDISYEQYFGPGTRLTVT.

This clonotype showed up just a few times. The rearrangement links TRBV27 to TRBJ2-7; D might be TRBD2 (6 bases). The germline V and J ends were trimmed by 10 bases and 2 bases, with 12 bases remaining between them. Germline CDR1 and CDR2: MNHEY and SMNVEV (reference sequence). This CDR3 comprises 12 residues. The CDR3 coding sequence is TGTGCCATCCGGCGGGGCCCCTACGAGCAGTACTTC. It codes for CAIRRGPYEQYF.

The chain uses TRBV5-1 and TRBJ2-1; D is possibly TRBD1 or TRBD2 (6 bases each). In germline, CDR1 is SGHRS, CDR2 YFSETQ. The CDR3 is 18 amino acids. V lost 0 bases and J 8 bases, leaving 24 bases between the germline ends. As DNA, the CDR3 is TGCGCCAGCAGCTTGGCCGAACTTGGCCGGGGGCCGGAGGATGAGCAGTTCTTC. Translating it yields CASSLAELGRGPEDEQFF.